This passage covers 11 T cell receptor beta chains from one sample sequenced in a study of blood T cell repertoires in COVID-19. TCRdb keeps only in-frame clones here, not all; method: immunoSEQ multiplex PCR. This sample has 20,000 to 25,000 clones, with more than 85% found just once. The sample was peripheral blood. These receptors were obtained from a man between 70 and 80 years old with active COVID-19.

V is TRBV6-6 and J is TRBJ2-5; D is unresolved. CDR3 size: 13 residues. Trimming pared 2 bases from V and 8 bases from J, leaving 12 bases between. CDR1 and CDR2 from the germline V gene are MNHNY and SVGAGI (reference sequence). The CDR3 sequence: CASSYLSSDTQYF. The CDR3 DNA is TGTGCCAGCAGTTACCTTTCTAGTGACACCCAGTACTTC.

V and J are TRBV19 and TRBJ1-2; D remains unclear. This CDR3 region has 16 residues. V lost 1 base, J lost 4 bases, and 16 bases lay in between. CDR1 LNHDA and CDR2 SQIVND come from the germline V gene (reference sequence). This CDR3 reads CASSIALQVILYGYTF. CDR3 DNA sequence: TGTGCCAGTAGTATAGCCCTCCAGGTTATACTCTATGGCTACACCTTC.

The rearrangement joins TRBV2 to TRBJ2-1; D possibly corresponds to TRBD2 (5 bases). The germline CDR1 and CDR2 sequences are SNHLY and FYNNEI. Trimming shortened V by 8 bases and J by 7 bases, and 6 bases separated the two germline ends. The CDR3 length is 10 residues. CDR3 residues: CASRGNEQFF. DNA of the CDR3: TGTGCCAGCCGAGGGAATGAGCAGTTCTTC.

The J gene is TRBJ2-1, the V gene TRBV20-1; 11 nucleotides agree with TRBD2. The CDR3 is 14 amino acids. The germline gives CDR1 DFQATT, CDR2 SNEGSKA (reference sequence). V shed 3 bases and J 2 bases; nucleotides not matched to a gene: 0. DNA for the CDR3: TGCAGTGCTAGTAGCGGGAGGGCCTACAATGAGCAGTTCTTC. Translated, it gives CSASSGRAYNEQFF.

V usage is TRBV2 and J usage is TRBJ2-7; weak D call: TRBD1 (5 bases). V shed 6 bases and J shed 3 bases, with 18 bases lying between them. The CDR3 covers 15 residues. Germline V gene lookup returns CDR1 SNHLY and CDR2 FYNNEI. CDR3: CASSSDSRIGYEQYF. The CDR3 DNA follows: TGTGCCAGCAGCTCTGACAGCCGTATCGGCTACGAGCAGTACTTC.

As DNA, the CDR3 is TGTGCCAGCAGCCCGAGACAGGCCTCCTGGGCCAACGTCCTGACTTTC. Translating gives CASSPRQASWANVLTF. This chain uses TRBV7-2 with TRBJ2-6, with D perhaps matching TRBD1 (6 bases). Per the germline V gene, CDR1 is SGHTA and CDR2 is FQGNSA. The V end was cut by 5 bases, the J end by 5 bases, with 16 bases between. This CDR3 region has 16 residues.

This chain uses TRBV5-1 with TRBJ2-3, with 9 positions matching TRBD1. The J segment lost 2 bases and the V segment lost 2 bases, leaving 9 bases of the junction unmatched. Germline V gives CDR1 SGHRS, CDR2 YFSETQ. This CDR3 comprises 17 residues. The CDR3 DNA sequence: TGCGCCAGCAGCTTTGGGACAGGGCAAGGTTCCACAGATACGCAGTATTTT. Its translation is CASSFGTGQGSTDTQYF.

This clone was recorded once. The chain couples TRBV7-2 to TRBJ1-6, with D perhaps TRBD1 (5 bases). This CDR3 region has 16 residues. The germline V and J ends were trimmed by 3 bases and 5 bases, with 14 bases remaining between them. CDR1 is SGHTA, CDR2 FQGNSA, per germline. In nucleotides, the CDR3 is TGTGCCAGCAGCTTTGTGGCAGGGATAAATAATTCACCCCTCCACTTT. Protein sequence: CASSFVAGINNSPLHF.

This clone has just one count. The chain links TRBV9 to TRBJ2-1; TRBD1 aligns across 9 bases. V lost 3 bases and J lost 11; bases outside the gene matches: 12. This CDR3 spans 15 amino acids. The germline gives CDR1 SGDLS, CDR2 YYNGEE. CDR3 DNA: TGTGCCAGCAGCGCCCCCGGGACAGGGCCTGGGAAGCAGTTCTTC. Translation: CASSAPGTGPGKQFF.

This chain connects TRBV7-2 to TRBJ2-7, with D possibly TRBD2 on 6 matching bases. Trimming shortened V by 3 bases and J by 1 base, and 10 bases separated the two germline ends. Germline CDR1 and CDR2: SGHTA and FQGNSA. The CDR3 is 14 residues long. The CDR3 sequence: CASSLFGGSYEQYF. The CDR3 bases are TGTGCCAGCAGCTTGTTTGGGGGGTCCTACGAGCAGTACTTC.

The sample holds one count of this clone. The J gene is TRBJ2-3, the V gene TRBV6-5, with D possibly matching TRBD2 (6 bases). CDR3 length equals 16 residues. The V end was cut by 3 bases, the J end by 1 base, with 14 bases between. Germline CDR1 reads MNHEY; CDR2 reads SVGAGI. The CDR3 loop is CASSYGGLLGTDTQYF. As DNA, the CDR3 is TGTGCCAGCAGTTATGGGGGACTTTTAGGCACAGATACGCAGTATTTT.